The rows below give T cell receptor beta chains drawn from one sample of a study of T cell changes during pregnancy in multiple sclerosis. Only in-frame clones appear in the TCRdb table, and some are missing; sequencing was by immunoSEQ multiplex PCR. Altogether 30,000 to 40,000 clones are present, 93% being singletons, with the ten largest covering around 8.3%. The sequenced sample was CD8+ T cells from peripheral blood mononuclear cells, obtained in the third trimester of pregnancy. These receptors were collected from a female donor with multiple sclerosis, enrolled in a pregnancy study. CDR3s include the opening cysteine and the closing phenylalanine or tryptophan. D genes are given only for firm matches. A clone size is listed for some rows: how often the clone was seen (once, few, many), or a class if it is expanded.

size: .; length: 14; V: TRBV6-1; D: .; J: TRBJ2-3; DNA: TGTGCCAGCAGGGGGGGAGCAAACACAGATACGCAGTATTTT; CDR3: CASRGGANTDTQYF
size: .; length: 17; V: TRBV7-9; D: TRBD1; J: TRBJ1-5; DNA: TGTGCCAGCAGCCGCTGGACCGGGACAGGGGGAATTCAGCCCCAGCATTTT; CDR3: CASSRWTGTGGIQPQHF
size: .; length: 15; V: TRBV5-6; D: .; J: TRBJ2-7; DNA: TGTGCCAGCAGCTTGGGGGCCGGCAGGGTAGATGAGCAGTACTTC; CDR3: CASSLGAGRVDEQYF
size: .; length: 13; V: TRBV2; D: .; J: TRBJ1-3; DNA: TGTGCCAGCAGTGAACGGGTCGGAAACACCATATATTTT; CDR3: CASSERVGNTIYF
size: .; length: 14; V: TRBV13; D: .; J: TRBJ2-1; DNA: TGTGCCAGCAGCTGGGGGGGCAGTGCCCATGAGCAGTTCTTC; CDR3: CASSWGGSAHEQFF
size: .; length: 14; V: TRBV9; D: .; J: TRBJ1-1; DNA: TGTGCCAGCAGCGTAGGGACAGTTGAAACTGAAGCTTTCTTT; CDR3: CASSVGTVETEAFF
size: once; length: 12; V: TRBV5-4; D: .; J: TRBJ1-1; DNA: TGTGCCAGCAGCCGCAGGGCCCCTGAAGCTTTCTTT; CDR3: CASSRRAPEAFF
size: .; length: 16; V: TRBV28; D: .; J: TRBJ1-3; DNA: TGTGCCAGCAGTTTAATTGGACAGTTCTCTGGAAACACCATATATTTT; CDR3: CASSLIGQFSGNTIYF
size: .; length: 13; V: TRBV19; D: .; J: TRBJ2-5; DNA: TGTGCCAGTAGTATCACAGACCAAGAGACCCAGTACTTC; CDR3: CASSITDQETQYF
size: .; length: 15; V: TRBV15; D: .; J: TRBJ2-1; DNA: TGTGCCACCAGCAGAGATCGCTTGTCTAGCAATGAGCAGTTCTTC; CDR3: CATSRDRLSSNEQFF
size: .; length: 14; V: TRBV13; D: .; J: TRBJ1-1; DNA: TGTGCCAGCAGCTTCCCAGGGGAGAATACTGAAGCTTTCTTT; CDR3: CASSFPGENTEAFF
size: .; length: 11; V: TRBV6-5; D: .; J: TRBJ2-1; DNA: TGTGCCAGCAGAGGGGGTGGTGAGCAGTTCTTC; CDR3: CASRGGGEQFF
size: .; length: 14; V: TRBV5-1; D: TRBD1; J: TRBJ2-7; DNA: TGCGCCAGCAGCTTGGAGGACAGGGGAGGCGAGCAGTACTTC; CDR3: CASSLEDRGGEQYF
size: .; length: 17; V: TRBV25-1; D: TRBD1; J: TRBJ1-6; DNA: TGTGCCAGCAGTGATCAGACAGGGGGCTCCTATAATTCACCCCTCCACTTT; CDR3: CASSDQTGGSYNSPLHF
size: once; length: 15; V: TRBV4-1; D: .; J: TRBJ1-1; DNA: TGCGCCAGCAGCCAAGATTTTGAGGGCGGGACTGAAGCTTTCTTT; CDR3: CASSQDFEGGTEAFF
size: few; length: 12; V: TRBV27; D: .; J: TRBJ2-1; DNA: TGTGCCAGCCGGGAATCCTACAATGAGCAGTTCTTC; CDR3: CASRESYNEQFF
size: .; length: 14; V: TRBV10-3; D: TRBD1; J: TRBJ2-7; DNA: TGTGCCATCACCGGACAGGGAAACTCCTACGAGCAGTACTTC; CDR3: CAITGQGNSYEQYF
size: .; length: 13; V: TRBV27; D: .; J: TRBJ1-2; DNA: TGTGCCAGCAGTTTATACAGACAATATGGCTACACCTTC; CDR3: CASSLYRQYGYTF
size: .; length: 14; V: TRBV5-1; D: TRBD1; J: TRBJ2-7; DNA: TGCGCCAGCAGCTTGGATGTGACAGGGGGCGAGCAGTACTTC; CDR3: CASSLDVTGGEQYF
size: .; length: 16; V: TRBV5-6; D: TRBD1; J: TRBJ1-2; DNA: TGTGCCAGCAGCTACCCGACAGGGGGGGCGGACTATGGCTACACCTTC; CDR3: CASSYPTGGADYGYTF
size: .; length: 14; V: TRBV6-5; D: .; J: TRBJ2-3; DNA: TGTGCCAGCAGCCCGGGGACTAGCACAGATACGCAGTATTTT; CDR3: CASSPGTSTDTQYF
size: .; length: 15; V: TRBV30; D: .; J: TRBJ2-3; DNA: TGTGCCTGGAGTGTCACCCGGGAAGACACAGATACGCAGTATTTT; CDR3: CAWSVTREDTDTQYF